One sample yielded the 24 T cell receptor beta chains listed below, sequenced in a study of blood T cell repertoires in COVID-19. The table came from immunoSEQ multiplex PCR; TCRdb's copy has only in-frame clones and leaves some out. The table records approximately 280,000 clones, around 84% of them present only once. Sequences were obtained from peripheral blood. The origin of the receptors is a human donor with COVID-19, enrolled during active disease. The donor label of this sample is uncertain.

The genes are TRBV19 and TRBJ2-1; 9 bases fit TRBD2. Germline lookup yields CDR1 LNHDA and CDR2 SQIVND (reference sequence). V trimming: 2 bases; J trimming: 8 bases; junction bases outside the gene matches: 7. The CDR3 is 15 residues long. The CDR3 coding sequence is TGTGCCAGTAGTATAATCGTGGCGGGAGGGGATGAGCAGTTCTTC. Translation: CASSIIVAGGDEQFF.

This clone was counted between two and nine times. V usage is TRBV2 and J usage is TRBJ1-3; D remains ambiguous. V lost 5 bases and J lost 4, with 9 bases in between. Per germline, CDR1 SNHLY and CDR2 FYNNEI. This CDR3 has 13 amino acids. For the CDR3, the DNA is TGTGCCAGCAGTTCCGGAGGCGGAAACACCATATATTTT. Translation gives CASSSGGGNTIYF.

This chain uses TRBV12-5 with TRBJ1-1; 8 positions match TRBD1. Germline assignment: CDR1 LGHNT and CDR2 FRNRAP. With V trimmed by 6 bases and J by 4 bases, 4 bases remained unmatched. The CDR3 runs 13 residues. The CDR3 protein is CASGRGLGTEAFF. The CDR3 coding sequence is TGTGCTAGTGGCAGGGGGCTGGGCACTGAAGCTTTCTTT.

This chain uses TRBV28 with TRBJ1-1; TRBD1 is a possible D gene (5 bases). Per the germline V gene, CDR1 is MDHEN and CDR2 is SYDVKM. The CDR3 runs 16 residues. The V end lost 10 bases, the J end lost 1 base, and 22 bases lay between the germline ends. CDR3 loop: CAIQEGTRVPNTEAFF. CDR3 sequence (DNA): TGTGCCATTCAGGAGGGTACCAGGGTACCGAACACTGAAGCTTTCTTT.

CDR3 nucleotide sequence: TGTGCCAGTAGAAAGACAGGGTCGAACACCGGGGAGCTGTTTTTT. It yields the protein CASRKTGSNTGELFF. This chain links TRBV19 with TRBJ2-2; 7 positions match TRBD1. The germline V gene has CDR1 LNHDA and CDR2 SQIVND (reference sequence). The CDR3 consists of 15 residues. J lost 0 bases, V lost 6 bases, and 4 bases had no gene match.

The chain is built from TRBV15 and TRBJ1-1; D is perhaps TRBD1 (6 bases). This CDR3 contains 15 residues. CDR1 LNHNV and CDR2 YYDKDF come from the germline V gene (reference sequence). Trimming took 0 bases from V and 11 from J, leaving 19 bases between them. In DNA form, the CDR3 reads TGTGCCACCAGCAGAGATTTAAGGGGGAACAAGCCGGCTTTCTTT. Protein sequence: CATSRDLRGNKPAFF.

This clone has only a few counts. This chain connects TRBV12-2 to TRBJ1-1; the table assigns TRBD1, which was not confirmed against the DNA. TRBV12-2 is noted as a pseudogene. The CDR3 extends over 16 amino acids. CDR3 DNA: TGTGCAAGTCGCTTAAGAGAGGGGACAATGAACACTGAAGCTTTCTTT. The encoded protein is CASRLREGTMNTEAFF.

This chain links TRBV28 with TRBJ2-7, with TRBD1 matching over 9 bases. The germline V gene has CDR1 MDHEN and CDR2 SYDVKM. The CDR3 length is 17 residues. The ends lost 4 bases at V and 2 bases at J; junction bases unmatched: 12. CDR3 coding DNA: TGTGCCAGCAGTTACGGACAGGGGTATAGGGGGACCTACGAGCAGTACTTC. Translated, it gives CASSYGQGYRGTYEQYF.

V and J are TRBV19 and TRBJ2-2; 10 nucleotides agree with TRBD2. This CDR3 is built from 17 residues. J lost 6 bases, V lost 0 bases, and 7 bases had no gene match. The germline gives CDR1 LNHDA, CDR2 SQIVND (reference sequence). Written as DNA, the CDR3 is TGTGCCAGTAGTATAGAGTGGAGCGGGAGGGCCCCCGGGGAGCTGTTTTTT. Residues: CASSIEWSGRAPGELFF.

The chain uses TRBV28 and TRBJ2-5; TRBD1 might be the D (5 bases). Germline V CDR1 and CDR2: MDHEN, SYDVKM. The CDR3 covers 13 residues. V lost 5 bases, J lost 6 bases, and 13 bases lay in between. In DNA, the CDR3 is TGTGCCAGCAGTCCCCCCCCAGGGCAGACCCAGTACTTC. This sequence encodes CASSPPPGQTQYF.

V gene TRBV20-1 combines with J gene TRBJ1-4; D call uncertain. Trimming pared 3 bases from V and 7 bases from J, leaving 18 bases between. Per germline, CDR1 DFQATT and CDR2 SNEGSKA (reference sequence). The CDR3 runs 15 residues. The CDR3 reads CSASSPGNKGEKLFF. Here the CDR3 DNA reads TGCAGTGCTAGTTCACCGGGGAACAAGGGTGAAAAACTGTTTTTT.

The CDR3 DNA reads as TGTGCCAGCAGTTTAGGCGGGAGGCCCCAGCATTTT. Protein sequence: CASSLGGRPQHF. V and J are TRBV12-3 or TRBV12-4 and TRBJ1-5; D is undetermined. The germline V and J ends were trimmed by 1 base and 9 bases, with 7 bases remaining between them. This CDR3 has 12 residues.

The chain couples TRBV28 to TRBJ1-1, with TRBD1 matching over 9 bases. After removal of 6 bases from V and 8 bases from J, the junction contained 10 bases not matched to a gene. The CDR3 is made up of 14 amino acids. Germline CDR1 and CDR2: MDHEN and SYDVKM. This CDR3 reads CASRSTGGLSEAFF. The CDR3 nucleotides are TGTGCCAGCAGATCAACAGGGGGCCTTTCGGAAGCTTTCTTT. The whole variable domain, remainder taken from reference TRBV28 and TRBJ1-1, is DVKVTQSSRYLVKRTGEKVFLECVQDMDHENMFWYRQDPGLGLRLIYFSYDVKMKEKGDIPEGYSVSREKKERFSLILESASTNQTSMYLCASRSTGGLSEAFFGQGTRLTVV.

This chain connects TRBV7-8 to TRBJ1-2, with 7 bases fitting TRBD1. The trim removed 5 bases at V and 2 bases at J, leaving 8 bases unmatched. CDR1 is SGHVS and CDR2 is FQNEAQ in the germline V gene. CDR3 length equals 15 residues. The CDR3 DNA reads as TGTGCCAGCAGCACACAGGGGTTGGTAAACTATGGCTACACCTTC. Its translation: CASSTQGLVNYGYTF.

In its sample, this clone was seen once. The chain links TRBV10-3 to TRBJ1-2; 7 nucleotides match TRBD1. The CDR3 covers 15 residues. Trimming removed 0 bases from V and 3 bases from J; junction bases left unmatched: 4. From germline, CDR1 is ENHRY and CDR2 SYGVKD. The CDR3: CAISESRGTDYGYTF. DNA for the CDR3: TGTGCCATCAGTGAGTCGAGGGGGACAGACTATGGCTACACCTTC.

This rearrangement joins TRBV6-2 or TRBV6-3 to TRBJ2-1; a possible D gene is TRBD2 (5 bases). The CDR3 runs 18 residues. Between the trimmed V and J ends, which lost 6 bases and 4 bases, there was a span of 25 bases. In germline, CDR1 is MNHEY, CDR2 SVGEGT. In DNA, the CDR3 is TGTGCCAGCAGCCCTCTCCGCGCAACACGAGGCGGGTACAATGAGCAGTTCTTC. This gives the protein CASSPLRATRGGYNEQFF.

The chain has TRBV7-9 and TRBJ1-1, with D possibly being TRBD1 (5 bases). The CDR3 covers 14 residues. Germline V lookup: CDR1 SEHNR, CDR2 FQNEAQ (reference sequence). The V gene lost 1 base and the J gene lost 5 bases, with 11 bases spanning the gap. The CDR3 coding sequence is TGTGCCAGCAGCTTAGTTAGGGGTAGGACTGAAGCTTTCTTT. Amino acids: CASSLVRGRTEAFF.

CDR3 bases: TGTGCCAGCAGCCAGGAGATTCTGAACACTGAAGCTTTCTTT. Amino acid sequence: CASSQEILNTEAFF. The J gene is TRBJ1-1, the V gene TRBV3-1 (or the pseudogene TRBV3-2); D remains ambiguous. Trimming left V 3 bases short and J 0 bases short, with 8 bases between. Germline assignment: CDR1 LGHDT and CDR2 YNNKEL (reference sequence). The CDR3 has 14 amino acids.

CDR3: CASNSGGGLAFF. CDR3 nucleotides: TGTGCCAGCAACTCCGGGGGGGGGCTGGCTTTCTTT. The rearrangement links TRBV7-8 to TRBJ1-1, with D possibly matching TRBD1 (6 bases). V gave up 7 bases and J gave up 11 bases, with 17 bases separating them. The CDR3 totals 12 residues. Germline values: CDR1 SGHVS, CDR2 FQNEAQ.

This chain uses TRBV19 with TRBJ2-3; no reliable D call. The CDR3 contains 15 residues. The V end lost 5 bases, the J end lost 2 bases, and 14 bases lay between the germline ends. CDR1 LNHDA and CDR2 SQIVND come from the germline V gene (reference sequence). The CDR3 sequence is CASSQIHSDTDTQYF. CDR3 nucleotides: TGTGCCAGTAGTCAGATCCATTCCGACACAGATACGCAGTATTTT.

The V call is TRBV5-8, the J call TRBJ1-4; D call uncertain. Trimming pared 0 bases from V and 8 bases from J, leaving 11 bases between. The V gene's germline CDR1 is SGHTS and CDR2 YDEGEE. The CDR3 runs 14 residues. As DNA, the CDR3 is TGTGCCAGCAGCTTGGACTTGGGAGGGGAAAAACTGTTTTTT. It specifies CASSLDLGGEKLFF.

The chain couples TRBV30 to TRBJ2-7; a possible D gene is TRBD2 (5 bases). The CDR3 is made up of 13 amino acids. Germline V lookup: CDR1 GTSNPN, CDR2 SVGIG (reference sequence). The V end lost 2 bases, the J end lost 10 bases, and 18 bases lay between the germline ends. The CDR3 protein is CAWSFQAEAKQYF. DNA for the CDR3: TGTGCCTGGAGTTTCCAAGCGGAGGCAAAACAGTACTTC.

The J gene is TRBJ2-5, the V gene TRBV6-6, with TRBD2 identical over 7 bases. Looked up from germline, CDR1 is MNHNY and CDR2 is SVGAGI (reference sequence). J gave up 4 bases and V 5 bases, and 10 bases lay outside the gene matches. CDR3 length: 15 residues. The CDR3 protein is CASSDQAGAGETQYF. CDR3 nucleotide sequence: TGTGCCAGCAGTGACCAGGCGGGAGCCGGAGAGACCCAGTACTTC.

The rearrangement uses TRBV30 and TRBJ2-1, with TRBD1 as a possible D gene (6 bases). Trimming removed 3 bases from V and 15 bases from J, with 18 bases in between. The CDR3 sequence is 12 residues long. The germline V gene encodes CDR1 GTSNPN and CDR2 SVGIG (reference sequence). For the CDR3, the DNA is TGTGCCTGGAGCCTAGGTATGAACAGGGTGTTCTTC. Protein sequence: CAWSLGMNRVFF. Full variable domain (rest looked up from reference TRBV30 and TRBJ2-1): SQTIHQWPATLVQPVGSPLSLECTVEGTSNPNLYWYRQAAGRGLQLLFYSVGIGQISSEVPQNLSASRPQDRQFILSSKKLLLSDSGFYLCAWSLGMNRVFFGPGTRLTVL.